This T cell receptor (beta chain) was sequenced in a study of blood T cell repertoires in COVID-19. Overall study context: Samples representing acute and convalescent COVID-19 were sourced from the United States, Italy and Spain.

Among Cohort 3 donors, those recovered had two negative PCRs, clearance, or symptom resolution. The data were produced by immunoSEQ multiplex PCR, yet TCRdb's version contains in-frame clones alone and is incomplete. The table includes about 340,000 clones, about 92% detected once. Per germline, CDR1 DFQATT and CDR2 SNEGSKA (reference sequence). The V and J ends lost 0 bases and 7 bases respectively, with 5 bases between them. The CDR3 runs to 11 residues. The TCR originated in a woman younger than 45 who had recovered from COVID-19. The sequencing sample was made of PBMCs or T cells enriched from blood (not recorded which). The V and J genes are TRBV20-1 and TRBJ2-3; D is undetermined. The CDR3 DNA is TGCAGTGCTAGAGATCAATATACGCAGTATTTT. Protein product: CSARDQYTQYF.